The present T cell receptor beta chain was sequenced within a study of cytomegalovirus exposure and HLA in healthy donors. As for the study in general: The platform used for the roughly 110 validation repertoires matched that of the roughly 700 first-cohort repertoires, a later analysis reported. General observations from the study: Rare TCR sequences dominated, though some public TCRs recurred in many donors. Three of the chains that were CMV-associated were confirmed in vitro to be specific for CMV antigens.

This clone was recorded only once. No antigen is known for it. Germline V gene lookup returns CDR1 SGHDN and CDR2 FVKESK. The CDR3 length is 15 residues. Deletions cut 8 bases from V and 0 bases from J, with 14 bases between. Method: immunoSEQ multiplex PCR; TCRdb's copy keeps in-frame clones and lacks some. The sample lists tens of thousands of clones; 70% to 90% were seen once. The TCR sequence derives from a woman younger than 30 in good health and CMV-seropositive. The chain is built from TRBV14 and TRBJ2-1; perhaps TRBD1 as D (6 bases). The sequenced material came from PBMCs. In nucleotides, the CDR3 is TGTGCCAGCGCGGTGGGGGCGAACTCCTACAATGAGCAGTTCTTC. It translates to CASAVGANSYNEQFF.